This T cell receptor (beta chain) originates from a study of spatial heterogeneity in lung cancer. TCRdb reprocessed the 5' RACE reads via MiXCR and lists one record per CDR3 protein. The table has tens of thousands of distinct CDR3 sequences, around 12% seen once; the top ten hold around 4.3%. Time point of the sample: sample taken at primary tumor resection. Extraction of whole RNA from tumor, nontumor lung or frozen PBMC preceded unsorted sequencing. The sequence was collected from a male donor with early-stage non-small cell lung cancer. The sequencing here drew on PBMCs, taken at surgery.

Here the CDR3 reads CASSTGPYTEAFF. The CDR3 DNA reads TGTGCCAGTAGTACAGGGCCGTACACTGAAGCTTTCTTT. The V and J genes are TRBV19 and TRBJ1-1, with D perhaps matching TRBD1 (5 bases). Germline V lookup: CDR1 LNHDA, CDR2 SQIVND (reference sequence). CDR3 size: 13 residues. Trimming stripped 4 bases from V and 3 bases from J, with 9 bases between. Full variable domain (rest looked up from reference TRBV19 and TRBJ1-1): DGGITQSPKYLFRKEGQNVTLSCEQNLNHDAMYWYRQDPGQGLRLIYYSQIVNDFQKGDIAEGYSVSREKKESFPLTVTSAQKNPTAFYLCASSTGPYTEAFFGQGTRLTVV.